A single sample is the source of the 4 T cell receptor beta chains below, sequenced in a study of T cells in Graves' hyperthyroidism and ophthalmopathy. Using RNA transcripts as the source, TCR beta CDR3 regions were amplified. The primer set for the first-round RT-PCR of the TCR CDR3 was HTBI. MiXCR was run by TCRdb on the multiplex PCR reads, yielding one entry per CDR3 protein. The sample holds roughly 660,000 distinct CDR3 sequences; roughly 17% are singletons and the top ten take roughly 15%. Sequences were obtained from blood. These receptors came from a man aged 45-60 years with Graves' hyperthyroidism.

The chain links TRBV4-3 to TRBJ1-6, with 7 bases identical to TRBD1. J was trimmed by 8 bases and V by 0 bases; bases with no gene match: 4. The CDR3 runs 15 residues. Germline V gene data show CDR1 as LGHNA and CDR2 as YSLEER. CDR3 sequence: CASSQDRDRHSPLHF. As DNA, the CDR3 is TGCGCCAGCAGCCAAGACAGGGACAGACATTCACCCCTCCACTTT.

At least ten counts were recorded for this clonotype. The chain has TRBV7-9 and TRBJ2-1; 11 bases are a match to TRBD1. This CDR3 is built from 16 residues. The junction had 9 bases not matched to a gene; V was cut back by 5 bases and J by 6 bases. Germline V gene sequence: CDR1 SEHNR, CDR2 FQNEAQ (reference sequence). CDR3 coding DNA: TGTGCCAGCAGCCTCCGGACAGGGGGCGCAGGCAATGAGCAGTTCTTC. As protein: CASSLRTGGAGNEQFF.

The chain carries TRBV19 and TRBJ1-1, with D unresolved. The CDR3 totals 13 residues. Germline loops: CDR1 LNHDA, CDR2 SQIVND (reference sequence). V was pared by 3 bases and J by 6 bases, with 11 bases between. The CDR3 protein is CASSMSPRAEAFF. The DNA for the CDR3 is TGTGCCAGTAGTATGTCGCCTCGGGCTGAAGCTTTCTTT.

The chain has TRBV7-2 and TRBJ1-2; D may be TRBD1 (6 bases). Germline V gene lookup returns CDR1 SGHTA and CDR2 FQGNSA. V was clipped by 3 bases and J by 5 bases, with 13 bases between them. The CDR3 contains 14 residues. The CDR3 spells CASSFGTRGYGYTF. CDR3 nucleotide sequence: TGTGCCAGCAGCTTCGGGACACGAGGATATGGCTACACCTTC.